This T cell receptor beta chain is drawn from a study of cytomegalovirus exposure and HLA in healthy donors. Vbeta (60) and Jbeta (13) primers were used in the PCR. Libraries were prepared by immunoSEQ multiplex PCR; TCRdb keeps only in-frame clonotypes and omits some of them. The sample contains 170,000 or so clones, 77% of which appear only once. The TCR sequence derives from a young woman in good health and CMV-seronegative. Specimen: PBMCs.

The CDR3 region is CASSYLRETSPLHF. The CDR3 DNA reads TGTGCCAGCAGTTACTTGAGGGAAACTTCACCCCTCCACTTT. The V and J genes are TRBV6-5 and TRBJ1-6; D not resolved. Germline assignment: CDR1 MNHEY and CDR2 SVGAGI. The V end lost 1 base, the J end lost 9 bases, and 10 bases lay between the germline ends. The CDR3 contains 14 residues.